The clone carrying this T cell receptor beta chain was recorded a few times. Its specificity is not known. The data were obtained in a study of vaccination and CD4 T cells after COVID-19. Overall study results and limits: Reactive clone data from convalescent patients indicated a median of about 86% appearing only post-vaccination. In convalescent patients, 304 of 307 vaccine-specific clones were spike mono-reactive.

The Oncomine TCR Beta short-read assay was what sequenced the DNA obtained from cultured CD4+ T cells. TCRdb fed the PCR reads into MiXCR, producing one record per CDR3 protein. The data hold 15,000 to 20,000 distinct CDR3 sequences, with 55% to 60% observed a single time. Sample treatment: approximately 11-day PBMC culture with coronavirus spike peptide pools or control peptides (ViraFEST assay). This sequence was found in a human donor who had recovered from COVID-19. The input for sequencing was CD4+ T cells from blood, cultured in vitro, taken after SARS-CoV-2 vaccination.

The CDR3, as DNA: TGTGCCAGCAGCTACCGGACAGGGGGCACTTCACCCCTCCACTTT. It yields the protein CASSYRTGGTSPLHF. This chain connects TRBV7-6 to TRBJ1-6; 11 bases are shared with TRBD1. The length of the CDR3 is 15 residues. Germline CDR1 SGHVS, CDR2 FNYEAQ. J gave up 9 bases and V 4 bases, and 5 bases lay outside the gene matches.